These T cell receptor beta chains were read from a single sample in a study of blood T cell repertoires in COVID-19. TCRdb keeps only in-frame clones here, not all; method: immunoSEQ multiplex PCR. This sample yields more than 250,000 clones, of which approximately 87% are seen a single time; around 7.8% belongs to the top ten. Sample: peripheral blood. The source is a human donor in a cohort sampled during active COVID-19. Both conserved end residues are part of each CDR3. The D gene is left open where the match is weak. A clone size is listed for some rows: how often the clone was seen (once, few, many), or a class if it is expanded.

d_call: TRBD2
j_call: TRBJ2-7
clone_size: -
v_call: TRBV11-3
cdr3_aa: CASSSGNSYEQYF
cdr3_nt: TGTGCCAGCAGCAGCGGGAATTCCTACGAGCAGTACTTC

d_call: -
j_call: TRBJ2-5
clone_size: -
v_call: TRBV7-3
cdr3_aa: CASSPWGTPGGETQYF
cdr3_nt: TGTGCCAGCAGCCCCTGGGGGACACCCGGGGGGGAGACCCAGTACTTC

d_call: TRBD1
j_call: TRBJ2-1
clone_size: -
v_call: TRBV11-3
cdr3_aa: CASSSRGLNNEQFF
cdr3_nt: TGTGCCAGCAGCTCAAGGGGGCTTAACAATGAGCAGTTCTTC

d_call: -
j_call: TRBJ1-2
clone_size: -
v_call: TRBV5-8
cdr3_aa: CASSFTGRYYGYTF
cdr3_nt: TGTGCCAGCAGCTTCACAGGGCGGTATTATGGCTACACCTTC

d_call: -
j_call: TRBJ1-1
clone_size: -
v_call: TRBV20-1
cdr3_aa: CSASIGAGNTEAFF
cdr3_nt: TGCAGTGCTAGTATTGGGGCAGGGAACACTGAAGCTTTCTTT

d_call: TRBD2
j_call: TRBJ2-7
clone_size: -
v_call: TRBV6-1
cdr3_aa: CASSEAASGIIYEQYF
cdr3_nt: TGTGCCAGCAGTGAAGCTGCCAGCGGGATCATCTACGAGCAGTACTTC

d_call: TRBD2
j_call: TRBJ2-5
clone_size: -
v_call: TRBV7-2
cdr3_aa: CASSPPRTSEVETQYF
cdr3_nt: TGTGCCAGCAGCCCCCCCCGGACTAGCGAGGTGGAGACCCAGTACTTC

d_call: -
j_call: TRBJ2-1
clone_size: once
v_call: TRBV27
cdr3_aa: CASSFVPLYNEQFF
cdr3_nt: TGTGCCAGCAGTTTTGTCCCCTTATACAATGAGCAGTTCTTC

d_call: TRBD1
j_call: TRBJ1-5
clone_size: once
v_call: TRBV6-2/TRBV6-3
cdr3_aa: CASSYNTGGSSNQPQHF
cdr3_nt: TGTGCCAGCAGTTACAATACAGGGGGCTCGAGCAATCAGCCCCAGCATTTT

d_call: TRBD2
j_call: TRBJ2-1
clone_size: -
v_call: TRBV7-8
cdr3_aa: CASRLAGGRYNEQFF
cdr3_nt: TGTGCCAGCAGGTTAGCGGGAGGTCGGTACAATGAGCAGTTCTTC

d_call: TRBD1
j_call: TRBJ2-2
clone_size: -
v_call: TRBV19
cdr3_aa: CATKPQGQANTGELFF
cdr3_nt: TGTGCCACCAAACCTCAGGGACAGGCTAACACCGGGGAGCTGTTTTTT

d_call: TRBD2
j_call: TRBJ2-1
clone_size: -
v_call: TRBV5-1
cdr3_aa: CASSHGLAGSSYNEQFF
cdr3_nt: TGCGCCAGCAGCCACGGACTAGCGGGCAGCTCCTACAATGAGCAGTTCTTC

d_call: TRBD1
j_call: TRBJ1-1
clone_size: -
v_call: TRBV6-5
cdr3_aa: CASRSTGGTEAFF
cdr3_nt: TGTGCCAGCAGAAGTACAGGGGGCACTGAAGCTTTCTTT

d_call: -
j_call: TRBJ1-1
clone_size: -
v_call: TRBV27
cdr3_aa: CASSLGRGAEAFF
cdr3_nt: TGTGCCAGCAGTTTAGGCAGGGGAGCTGAAGCTTTCTTT

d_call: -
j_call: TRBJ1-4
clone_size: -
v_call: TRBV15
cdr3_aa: CATSRDKQINEKLFF
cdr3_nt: TGTGCCACCAGCAGAGATAAACAGATAAATGAAAAACTGTTTTTT

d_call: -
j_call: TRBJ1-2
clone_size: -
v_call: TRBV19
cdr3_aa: CASRDTLFNYGYTF
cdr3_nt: TGTGCCAGCCGGGACACCCTTTTTAACTATGGCTACACCTTC

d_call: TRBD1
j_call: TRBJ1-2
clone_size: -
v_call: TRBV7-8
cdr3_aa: CASSLAAQGAANYGYTF
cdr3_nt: TGTGCCAGCAGCTTAGCGGCCCAGGGGGCGGCTAACTATGGCTACACCTTC

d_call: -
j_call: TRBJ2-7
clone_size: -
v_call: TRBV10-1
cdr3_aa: CASSFGTGFEQYF
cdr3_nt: TGCGCCAGCAGTTTTGGGACTGGGTTCGAGCAGTACTTC

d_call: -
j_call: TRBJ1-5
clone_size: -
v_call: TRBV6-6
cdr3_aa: CASSYSITGTNQPQHF
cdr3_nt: TGTGCCAGCAGTTACTCCATCACAGGGACCAATCAGCCCCAGCATTTT

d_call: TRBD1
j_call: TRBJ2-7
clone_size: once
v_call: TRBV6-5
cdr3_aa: CASSRDRGREQYF
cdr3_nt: TGTGCCAGCAGTAGGGACAGGGGGCGCGAGCAGTACTTC

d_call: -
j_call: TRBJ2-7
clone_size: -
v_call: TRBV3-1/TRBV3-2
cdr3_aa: CASSQVAISSYEQYF
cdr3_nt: TGTGCCAGCAGCCAAGTTGCGATAAGCTCCTACGAGCAGTACTTC

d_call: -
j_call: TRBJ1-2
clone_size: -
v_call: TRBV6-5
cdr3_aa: CASSPSRQNYGYTF
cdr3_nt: TGTGCCAGCAGTCCATCCCGCCAGAACTATGGCTACACCTTC

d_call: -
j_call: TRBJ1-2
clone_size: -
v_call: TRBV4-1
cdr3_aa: CASSQEIQNYGYTF
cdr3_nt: TGCGCCAGCAGCCAAGAGATACAGAACTATGGCTACACCTTC

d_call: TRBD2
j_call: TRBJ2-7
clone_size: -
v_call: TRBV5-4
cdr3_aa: CASSLTSSYEQYF
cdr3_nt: TGTGCCAGCAGCCTGACTAGCAGCTACGAGCAGTACTTC

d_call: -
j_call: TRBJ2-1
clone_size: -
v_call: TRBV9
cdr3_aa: CASSVGGHLDNEQFF
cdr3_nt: TGTGCCAGCAGCGTAGGGGGACACCTAGACAATGAGCAGTTCTTC

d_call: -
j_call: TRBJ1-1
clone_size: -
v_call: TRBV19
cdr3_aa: CASSITDSLLTEAFF
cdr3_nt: TGTGCCAGTAGTATAACTGACAGTTTGCTAACTGAAGCTTTCTTT

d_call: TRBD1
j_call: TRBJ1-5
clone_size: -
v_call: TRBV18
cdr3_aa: CASALGQGARQPQHF
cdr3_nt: TGTGCCAGCGCCCTCGGACAGGGGGCGCGGCAGCCCCAGCATTTT

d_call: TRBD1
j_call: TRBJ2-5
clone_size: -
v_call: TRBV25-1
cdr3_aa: CASSEATGVSQETQYF
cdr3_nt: TGTGCCAGCAGTGAGGCAACAGGGGTATCTCAAGAGACCCAGTACTTC

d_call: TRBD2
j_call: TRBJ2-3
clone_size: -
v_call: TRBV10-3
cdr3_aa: CAIGSRGTNTQYF
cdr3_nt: TGTGCCATCGGGTCGCGGGGGACGAATACGCAGTATTTT

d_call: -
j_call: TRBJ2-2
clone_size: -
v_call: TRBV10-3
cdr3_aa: CAVSRVLGGELFF
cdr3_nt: TGTGCCGTAAGCAGGGTCCTTGGCGGGGAGCTGTTTTTT